The present T cell receptor beta chain was sequenced within a study of blood T cells in healthy people across ages. Findings and caveats of the study: More naive CD4+ cells and higher diversity were found in long-lived than in aged donors. Older age went with lower TCR beta diversity per million T cells, in a roughly linear way.

On this clonotype itself: Its antigen is unknown.

Sample-barcoded 5' priming and a J-beta primer mix drove a second PCR of roughly 6 to 12 cycles. The template-switch adaptor was a 5' adaptor with 12 random nucleotides. It tagged each cDNA molecule. TCRdb passed the 5' RACE reads through MiXCR, listing each CDR3 protein once. The sample includes around 800,000 distinct CDR3 sequences, about 55% of them seen just once. The sample, roughly 9.1 milliliters of peripheral blood, was drawn from each donor. CDR3 length: 15 amino acids. V was clipped by 1 base and J by 7 bases; unmatched bases: 7. Germline V CDR1 and CDR2: MGHRA, YSYEKL. This chain links TRBV4-1 with TRBJ2-5; 9 bases map to TRBD2. The source material was blood. This receptor was taken from a man of 80 years or more in good health. The DNA for the CDR3 is TGCGCCAGCAGCCAAGTCCCAGCGGGAGGCGGGACCCAGTACTTC. It yields the protein CASSQVPAGGGTQYF.